The 28 T cell receptor beta chains presented below share a single source sample, sequenced in a study of T cell responses to AZD1222 COVID-19 vaccine. The table came from immunoSEQ multiplex PCR; TCRdb's copy has only in-frame clones and leaves some out. The sample includes about 140,000 clones, roughly 88% of them seen just once. The input for sequencing was peripheral blood, taken on day 0 of AZD1222 vaccination. The receptors were gathered from an adult in good health.

The chain is built from TRBV27 and TRBJ2-3; D not resolved. Germline CDR1 is MNHEY and CDR2 is SMNVEV (reference sequence). The CDR3 has 13 amino acids. The germline V and J ends were trimmed by 5 bases and 2 bases, with 8 bases remaining between them. The CDR3 sequence is CASSKQYTDTQYF. CDR3 bases: TGTGCCAGCAGTAAACAGTACACAGATACGCAGTATTTT.

The chain employs TRBV28 and TRBJ2-1, with D perhaps TRBD2 (6 bases). Trimming took 1 base from V and 1 from J, leaving 8 bases between them. CDR3 size: 15 residues. CDR1 MDHEN and CDR2 SYDVKM come from the germline V gene. CDR3 protein: CASSLSGVSYNEQFF. DNA of the CDR3: TGTGCCAGCAGTTTATCGGGAGTATCCTACAATGAGCAGTTCTTC.

This chain links TRBV21-1 with TRBJ1-2; TRBD1 is the table's D call and was not checked against the DNA. TRBV21-1 constitutes a pseudogene. The CDR3 sequence is 18 residues long. Written as DNA, the CDR3 is TGTGCCAGCAGCAAAATCTGGAGCAGGGAAGGGGCTAACTATGGCTACACCTTC. It yields the protein CASSKIWSREGANYGYTF.

This sequence joins TRBV10-3 and TRBJ2-3, with 12 bases matching TRBD2. Looked up from germline, CDR1 is ENHRY and CDR2 is SYGVKD. This CDR3 is built from 16 residues. Trimming removed 6 bases from V and 0 bases from J; junction bases left unmatched: 4. The CDR3 DNA sequence: TGTGCCATCAGGCCCGGGACTAGCGGGAGCACAGATACGCAGTATTTT. This translates into CAIRPGTSGSTDTQYF.

This clone was seen only once. CDR3 region: CASSEMGNQPQHF. The CDR3 DNA is TGTGCCAGCAGTGAGATGGGGAATCAGCCCCAGCATTTT. V and J are TRBV25-1 and TRBJ1-5; D not resolved. V was pared by 3 bases and J by 4 bases, with 7 bases between. Germline CDR1 MGHDK, CDR2 SYGVNS. The CDR3 contains 13 residues.

The J gene is TRBJ1-6, the V gene TRBV2; no reliable D call. Germline CDR1 is SNHLY and CDR2 is FYNNEI. The germline V and J ends were trimmed by 7 bases and 5 bases, with 9 bases remaining between them. The CDR3 has 13 residues. The CDR3 DNA reads as TGTGCCAGCACCCGAGAGAATAATTCACCCCTCCACTTT. Translation gives CASTRENNSPLHF. Filled out from reference TRBV2 and TRBJ1-6, the complete variable domain reads EPEVTQTPSHQVTQMGQEVILRCVPISNHLYFYWYRQILGQKVEFLVSFYNNEISEKSEIFDDQFSVERPDGSNFTLKIRSTKLEDSAMYFCASTRENNSPLHFGNGTRLTVT.

The chain joins TRBV4-3 to TRBJ1-5; TRBD1 is a possible D gene (5 bases). The CDR3 covers 14 residues. Germline-derived CDR1 and CDR2 are LGHNA and YSLEER. With 0 bases removed from V and 2 bases from J, the gap between germline ends came to 5 bases. The CDR3 spells CASSQEGRNQPQHF. The CDR3, as DNA: TGCGCCAGCAGCCAAGAGGGACGCAATCAGCCCCAGCATTTT.

The chain couples TRBV29-1 to TRBJ2-1; D unresolved. Germline-derived CDR1 and CDR2 are SQVTM and ANQGSEA. Between the trimmed V and J ends, which lost 3 bases and 4 bases, there was a span of 10 bases. This CDR3 is built from 13 residues. This CDR3 reads CSVEPARYNEQFF. For the CDR3, the DNA is TGCAGCGTTGAGCCAGCGAGGTACAATGAGCAGTTCTTC.

The chain employs TRBV19 and TRBJ2-7, with TRBD1 matching 8 bases. V was clipped by 9 bases and J by 3 bases; unmatched bases: 16. CDR1 and CDR2 (germline): LNHDA, SQIVND (reference sequence). CDR3 length: 16 amino acids. The CDR3 spells CASIADHLTGGYEQYF. DNA of the CDR3: TGTGCCAGCATAGCCGATCACCTTACAGGGGGCTACGAGCAGTACTTC.

This chain joins TRBV6-5 and TRBJ2-2; D uncertain. V was cut by 4 bases and J by 4 bases, with 13 bases left in between. In germline, CDR1 is MNHEY, CDR2 SVGAGI. CDR3 size: 15 residues. CDR3 bases: TGTGCCAGCAGTTTTTTTGGGCAGCCCACCGGGGAGCTGTTTTTT. This sequence encodes CASSFFGQPTGELFF.

The chain is built from TRBV25-1 and TRBJ2-1, with D possibly being TRBD1 or TRBD2 (5 bases each). V lost 4 bases, J lost 5 bases, and 15 bases lay in between. CDR3 length: 15 residues. In germline, CDR1 is MGHDK, CDR2 SYGVNS. This chain's CDR3 is CASSVAGSPDNEQFF. CDR3 sequence (DNA): TGTGCCAGCAGTGTAGCAGGGAGCCCCGACAATGAGCAGTTCTTC.

This rearrangement joins TRBV12-5 to TRBJ2-1; TRBD1 agrees at 7 bases. The CDR3 has 13 amino acids. Germline lookup yields CDR1 LGHNT and CDR2 FRNRAP. V lost 2 bases, J lost 8 bases, and 3 bases stayed unmatched. The CDR3 here is CASGLTGADEQFF. CDR3 in DNA: TGTGCTAGTGGTTTGACAGGGGCTGATGAGCAGTTCTTC.

The chain recombines TRBV19 with TRBJ2-6, with D hard to call. CDR3 length equals 16 residues. CDR1 is LNHDA, CDR2 SQIVND, per germline (reference sequence). The V gene lost 5 bases and the J gene lost 4 bases, with 15 bases spanning the gap. The CDR3 here is CASSSDIPAGANVLTF. The CDR3 nucleotides are TGTGCCAGTAGTTCAGATATCCCCGCGGGGGCCAACGTCCTGACTTTC.

The chain carries TRBV29-1 and TRBJ1-2; D is undetermined. V was pared by 0 bases and J by 7 bases, with 9 bases between. Germline CDR1 and CDR2: SQVTM and ANQGSEA. There are 12 residues in the CDR3. DNA of the CDR3: TGCAGCGTTGAAGATGTGGGCTTTGGCTACACCTTC. It specifies CSVEDVGFGYTF.

The chain combines TRBV2 with TRBJ1-5; D may be TRBD1 (6 bases). The CDR3 covers 16 residues. V lost 3 bases and J 6 bases, leaving 18 bases between the germline ends. The germline V gene encodes CDR1 SNHLY and CDR2 FYNNEI. The CDR3 region has the DNA TGTGCCAGCAGTGAGAGCTACAGGGAGGGAGGTCAGCCCCAGCATTTT. This codes for CASSESYREGGQPQHF.

The chain recombines TRBV30 with TRBJ1-1, with D uncertain. This CDR3 has 12 residues. V was pared by 0 bases and J by 11 bases, with 13 bases between. Germline V lookup: CDR1 GTSNPN, CDR2 SVGIG (reference sequence). CDR3 protein: CAWSVSKVSAFF. In nucleotides, the CDR3 is TGTGCCTGGAGTGTATCCAAAGTCTCGGCTTTCTTT. The variable domain in full, completed from reference TRBV30 and TRBJ1-1, reads SQTIHQWPATLVQPVGSPLSLECTVEGTSNPNLYWYRQAAGRGLQLLFYSVGIGQISSEVPQNLSASRPQDRQFILSSKKLLLSDSGFYLCAWSVSKVSAFFGQGTRLTVV.

The chain uses TRBV6-5 and TRBJ2-3; D is unresolved. CDR1 and CDR2 from the germline V gene are MNHEY and SVGAGI. V shed 4 bases and J shed 0 bases, with 11 bases lying between them. This CDR3 has 15 amino acids. The CDR3, as DNA: TGTGCCAGCAGTTCAATCGGCGGCAGCACAGATACGCAGTATTTT. Translated, it gives CASSSIGGSTDTQYF.

The chain joins TRBV5-1 to TRBJ2-1, with TRBD1 as a possible D gene (6 bases). The length of the CDR3 is 15 residues. The germline gives CDR1 SGHRS, CDR2 YFSETQ. Trimming shortened V by 5 bases and J by 6 bases, and 18 bases separated the two germline ends. The CDR3 sequence is CASSPGTIMTNEQFF. The DNA for the CDR3 is TGCGCCAGCAGTCCCGGGACAATCATGACCAATGAGCAGTTCTTC. Full variable domain (outside the CDR3, taken from reference TRBV5-1 and TRBJ2-1): KAGVTQTPRYLIKTRGQQVTLSCSPISGHRSVSWYQQTPGQGLQFLFEYFSETQRNKGNFPGRFSGRQFSNSRSEMNVSTLELGDSALYLCASSPGTIMTNEQFFGPGTRLTVL.

The rearrangement joins TRBV21-1 to TRBJ2-2; TRBD2 is taken as the D call from the table, unchecked against the DNA. TRBV21-1 is a pseudogene locus. This CDR3 contains 16 residues. The CDR3 region has the DNA TGTGCCAGCAGCCGACCCGGGGAGGCGAACACCGGGGAGCTGTTTTTT. Protein sequence: CASSRPGEANTGELFF.

The chain has TRBV30 and TRBJ2-3; 8 positions agree with TRBD2. The CDR3 is made up of 15 amino acids. The V and J ends lost 2 bases and 0 bases, in that order; junction bases with no gene match: 4. In germline, CDR1 is GTSNPN, CDR2 SVGIG (reference sequence). CDR3 sequence: CAWSLAGPSTDTQYF. In DNA form, the CDR3 reads TGTGCCTGGAGTTTAGCGGGACCTAGCACAGATACGCAGTATTTT.

This clone is a singleton in its sample. The V call is TRBV5-1, the J call TRBJ1-2; tentative D call: TRBD1 (6 bases). Germline-derived CDR1 and CDR2 are SGHRS and YFSETQ. This CDR3 has 15 residues. V gave up 7 bases and J gave up 4 bases, with 20 bases separating them. CDR3 sequence reads: CASRTSGVVGYGYTF. DNA for the CDR3: TGCGCCAGCCGGACTTCAGGGGTAGTAGGCTATGGCTACACCTTC.

The chain joins TRBV29-1 to TRBJ2-5; D not certain. Germline lookup yields CDR1 SQVTM and CDR2 ANQGSEA. The ends were cut back, 6 bases at V and 7 bases at J, with 15 bases in the middle. There are 12 residues in the CDR3. CDR3 DNA: TGCAGCGTAGACATACCAGGTGGGACCCAGTACTTC. Encoded protein: CSVDIPGGTQYF.

The gene calls are TRBV27 and TRBJ2-3; D gene uncertain. From germline, CDR1 is MNHEY and CDR2 SMNVEV (reference sequence). The CDR3 contains 15 residues. V lost 3 bases, J lost 4 bases, and 14 bases lay in between. The DNA of the CDR3 is TGTGCCAGCAGTTTGGCCTGGGGATTTCCAGATACGCAGTATTTT. It translates to CASSLAWGFPDTQYF.

J is TRBJ2-7 and V is TRBV13; 7 bases are a match to TRBD1. Germline CDR1 reads PRHDT; CDR2 reads FYEKMQ (reference sequence). Trimming removed 0 bases from V and 3 bases from J; junction bases left unmatched: 5. The CDR3 covers 15 residues. The DNA for the CDR3 is TGTGCCAGCAGCTTAGGGCAGGGGGTGAGCTACGAGCAGTACTTC. This codes for CASSLGQGVSYEQYF.

This chain uses TRBV30 with TRBJ1-1, with D possibly being TRBD1 (5 bases). Trimming left V 2 bases short and J 4 bases short, with 11 bases between. In germline, CDR1 is GTSNPN, CDR2 SVGIG (reference sequence). The CDR3 is 13 residues long. The CDR3 bases are TGTGCCTGGAGTTCCCATGGGGGCACTGAAGCTTTCTTT. This sequence encodes CAWSSHGGTEAFF.

V gene TRBV7-2 combines with J gene TRBJ1-5, with a tentative D call TRBD1 (6 bases). CDR3 size: 16 residues. CDR1 and CDR2 (germline): SGHTA, FQGNSA. V was trimmed by 5 bases and J by 3 bases, leaving 17 bases between them. The CDR3 loop is CASSPFPDRLNQPQHF. In nucleotides, the CDR3 is TGTGCCAGCAGCCCCTTCCCCGACAGGCTCAATCAGCCCCAGCATTTT.

This clone was found once. Different DNA sequences within this sample yield the same CDR3. V and J are TRBV19 and TRBJ1-1; 8 nucleotides match TRBD1. There are 14 residues in the CDR3. Germline V gene sequence: CDR1 LNHDA, CDR2 SQIVND (reference sequence). The V and J ends lost 5 bases and 0 bases, in that order; junction bases with no gene match: 2. CDR3 amino acids: CASSVTGVNTEAFF. CDR3 DNA sequence: TGTGCCAGTAGTGTGACAGGGGTGAACACTGAAGCTTTCTTT.

This clone was seen a handful of times. Here the CDR3 reads CASSEEGWYGYTF. Written as DNA, the CDR3 is TGTGCCAGCAGTGAGGAGGGATGGTATGGCTACACCTTC. The chain recombines TRBV2 with TRBJ1-2; no reliable D call. This CDR3 has 13 residues. Between the trimmed V and J ends, which lost 3 bases and 5 bases, there was a span of 10 bases. Per the germline V gene, CDR1 is SNHLY and CDR2 is FYNNEI.